This T cell receptor (beta chain) was captured in a study of Ad26.COV2.S vaccination and SARS-CoV-2 variants. The assay was immunoSEQ multiplex PCR, and TCRdb's table has in-frame clones only and misses some. The sample lists around 300,000 clones; approximately 86% were seen once. As for treatment: some 20 received Ad26.COV2.S at low or high dose, single or two shots; 5 received placebo; per-sample allocation not given. Collection of samples fell on day 63 after the first vaccine or placebo injection. The vaccine delivered Wuhan-strain SARS-CoV-2 spike through an Ad26 vector. As regards this clone: Within the sample, other DNA sequences also encode this same CDR3.

This TCR was recovered from a person between 18 and 60 years old who received the Ad26.COV2.S COVID-19 vaccine or a placebo. This material consisted of peripheral blood, taken in a trial of Ad26.COV2.S vaccine versus placebo.

Here the CDR3 DNA reads TGTGCCAGCGGAAGGGATCAGCCCCAGCATTTT. Protein product: CASGRDQPQHF. The chain couples TRBV9 to TRBJ1-5; D ambiguous. This CDR3 contains 11 residues. The V gene's germline CDR1 is SGDLS and CDR2 YYNGEE. V was pared by 7 bases and J by 5 bases, with 7 bases between.